Below are 2 T cell receptor beta chains sequenced from a single sample in a study of T cells in Graves' hyperthyroidism and ophthalmopathy. Authors of the study amplified TCR beta CDR3 regions from RNA transcripts. The HTBI set primed first-round TCR CDR3 RT-PCR. A single record per CDR3 protein comes from TCRdb applying MiXCR to the multiplex PCR reads. The sample carries about 510,000 distinct CDR3 sequences, 13% to 15% recorded once. The specimen was blood. Source of these receptors: a woman aged 40 to 55 with Graves' hyperthyroidism.

This chain joins TRBV28 and TRBJ2-3, with TRBD2 as a possible D gene (6 bases). Germline V gene lookup returns CDR1 MDHEN and CDR2 SYDVKM. This CDR3 has 15 amino acids. V was cut by 7 bases and J by 1 base, with 15 bases left in between. The DNA for the CDR3 is TGTGCCAGCATGGGATCGACGGGGGGCACAGATACGCAGTATTTT. Translating gives CASMGSTGGTDTQYF.

This clonotype was observed a handful of times. The rearrangement joins TRBV20-1 to TRBJ2-3, with 9 bases that match TRBD2. The CDR3 is 18 residues long. Germline lookup yields CDR1 DFQATT and CDR2 SNEGSKA (reference sequence). With 2 bases clipped from V and 4 bases from J, the junction kept 16 bases outside the gene matches. The CDR3 coding sequence is TGCAGTGCTAGATCCCCCACTGCGGGAGGGCCGAGTGCAGATACGCAGTATTTT. Translating gives CSARSPTAGGPSADTQYF.